The T cell receptor beta chain under discussion was sequenced for a study of radiotherapy plus CTLA-4 blockade in lung cancer. Study conclusions and caveats: Reported findings show early blood T cell clone dynamics, with interferon-beta, best predicted response.

Trimming shortened V by 2 bases and J by 0 bases, and 2 bases separated the two germline ends. The CDR3 is 12 amino acids. CDR1 and CDR2 from the germline V gene are MDHEN and SYDVKM. Profiled with immunoSEQ multiplex PCR; TCRdb holds only in-frame clones, not every one. The sample has approximately 28,000 clones, around three quarters seen once; the top ten hold around 17%. Remarks on this clone: Antigen: not known.

The sample was peripheral blood, taken from a patient treated with radiotherapy plus ipilimumab. This clonotype was sampled from a human donor with non-small cell lung cancer that progressed on radiotherapy plus ipilimumab. The gene calls are TRBV28 and TRBJ2-7; D not certain. The CDR3 spells CASSLNSYEQYF. Written as DNA, the CDR3 is TGTGCCAGCAGTTTAAACTCCTACGAGCAGTACTTC.